This T cell receptor beta chain was sequenced during a study of regulatory T cells in long-lasting Graves disease. This clonotype was seen at least ten times. The antigen is undetermined. To make TCR beta libraries, researchers used iRepertoire HTBI primers and Arm-PCR of CDR3 regions. MiXCR was run by TCRdb on the multiplex PCR reads, yielding one entry per CDR3 protein. The sample lists under 400,000 distinct CDR3 sequences; approximately 15% were seen once. Study-level findings and limits: Clonotypes that were public and shared totalled around 2,700 in persistent patients versus around 970 in new patients.

Germline trimming cut 3 bases from V and 8 bases from J; bases unmatched to any gene: 7. From germline, CDR1 is KGHDR and CDR2 SFDVKD. The CDR3 is 15 amino acids. The time point was: newly diagnosed GD, antithyroid drugs for less than 3 months. RNA from PBMCs was the source of the TCR library. These data were likewise used in another study, on T cells in Graves' hyperthyroidism and ophthalmopathy. Turning to that study: Patients aged 18 to 65 had newly diagnosed hyperthyroidism of under 2 months' duration. First-round RT-PCR targeting the TCR CDR3 was performed with the HTBI primer set.

This TCR came from a man aged 35 to 55 with Graves disease. The sample here was peripheral blood mononuclear cells (PBMCs), taken at new diagnosis, from a patient treated with antithyroid drugs. The chain uses TRBV24-1 and TRBJ1-4, with 8 bases fitting TRBD1. CDR3 DNA: TGTGCCACCAGTGATCCAACTCGACAGGGGGAAAAACTGTTTTTT. Its protein is CATSDPTRQGEKLFF.